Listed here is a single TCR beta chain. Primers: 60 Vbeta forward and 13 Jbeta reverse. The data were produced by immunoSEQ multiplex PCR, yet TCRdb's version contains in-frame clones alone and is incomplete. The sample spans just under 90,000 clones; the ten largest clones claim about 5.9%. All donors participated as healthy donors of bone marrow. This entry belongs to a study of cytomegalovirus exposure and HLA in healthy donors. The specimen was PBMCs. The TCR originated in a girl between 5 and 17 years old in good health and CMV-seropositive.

CDR3 nucleotide sequence: TGCAGCGTTGATGACAGTTATGGCTACACCTTC. This gives the protein CSVDDSYGYTF. The chain has TRBV29-1 and TRBJ1-2, with D possibly matching TRBD1 (5 bases). In germline, CDR1 is SQVTM, CDR2 ANQGSEA. The CDR3 sequence is 11 residues long. V was trimmed by 3 bases and J by 5 bases, leaving 7 bases between them.